This TCR beta chain is drawn from a study of blood T cell repertoires in COVID-19. Study as a whole: The samples span acute and convalescent COVID-19 from the United States, Italy and Spain.

Per the original data handling: Estimation of nucleated cell counts was performed using reference gene primer amplification. The assay was immunoSEQ multiplex PCR, and TCRdb's table has in-frame clones only and misses some. V and J calls and clone size are given by that table; D and trimming were obtained from the DNA. The repertoire consists of 200,000 or so clones, with 86% occurring once and the leading ten covering less than 5%. This CDR3 region has 13 residues. The germline CDR1 and CDR2 sequences are SGHTA and FQGNSA. V lost 5 bases to trimming and J lost 8 bases, with 13 bases between them. Participant age was about 18 to 100 years, and participants resided in approximately 24 US areas. In assigning cohorts, the study relied on participant-reported clinical history.

The chain uses TRBV7-2 and TRBJ2-1; D remains unclear. This TCR was sampled from a middle-aged woman with acute COVID-19. Sequenced: PBMCs or T cells enriched from blood (not recorded which). CDR3 protein: CASSPHPSDEQFF. CDR3 nucleotide sequence: TGTGCCAGCAGCCCCCACCCCAGCGATGAGCAGTTCTTC.